This T cell receptor beta chain emerged from a study of graft-versus-host responses after intestinal transplantation. The data were produced by immunoSEQ multiplex PCR, yet TCRdb's version contains in-frame clones alone and is incomplete. The sample comprises fewer than 25,000 clones, 35% to 40% of which are singletons, and about 2% rests with the top ten. Responder CD3+CD4+ and CD3+CD8+ cells that were proliferating and CFSE-low were sorted after the reaction. This clone was detected a few times. Deletions cut 1 base from V and 4 bases from J, with 11 bases between. There are 14 residues in the CDR3. The germline gives CDR1 GTSNPN, CDR2 SVGIG (reference sequence).

This specimen was alloreactive CD4+ T cells from a mixed lymphocyte reaction culture, taken before transplantation. Subset described: CFSE-low proliferating T cells sorted from roughly six-day pre-transplant mixed lymphocyte reaction (GvH or HvG direction). The V and J genes are TRBV30 and TRBJ1-3; TRBD1 might be the D (6 bases). This clonotype was obtained from a human patient who was an organ donor for intestinal transplantation. The CDR3 nucleotides are TGTGCCTGGAGTGGGACAGTGTTCGGAAACACCATATATTTT. Protein: CAWSGTVFGNTIYF.